This T cell receptor beta chain was obtained from a study of blood T cell repertoires in COVID-19 (dated by TCRdb to 2020 to 2022). Background on the whole study: Collaborator samples came from the United States, Italy and Spain and covered acute and convalescent phases of COVID-19. The material from the prospective study consisted of cDNA or gDNA derived from T cells, B-cell-depleted T cells, or PBMCs. Deeply sampled blood TCRbeta repertoires from subjects exposed to, actively infected with, or recovered from COVID-19 were included in the dataset. The repertoires were made available in a free public database intended to serve as a resource for research on the immune response to SARS-CoV-2. Samples came from the ongoing ImmuneRACE study (first 160 participants) plus 1,254 subjects from 6 global collaborators. Nearly every sample came with metadata listing a de-identified subject ID, COVID-19 status, age in years and sex. Where available, HLA class I and class II types were taken from metadata supplied by the sample provider and were not determined by assay-based typing.

Paper-wide results and their limitations: How much clinical and demographic metadata was included differed by source and by participant, and the metadata was provided uncurated.

The CDR3 holds 17 amino acids from the cysteine to the phenylalanine. The CDR3 DNA has 51 bases and is translated from base 1. Per the germline V gene (reference sequence), SEHNR is the CDR1 and FQNEAQ is the CDR2. Here V drops 4 bases and J drops 4 bases, and the junction holds 10 bases not matched to any gene. Collaborating institutions collected whole blood in K2EDTA tubes following their own protocols. For TCRbeta analysis, collaborators shipped samples in one of three forms: frozen whole blood, isolated PBMCs, or DNA extracted from either of those sample types. TCRbeta CDR3 regions were amplified from genomic DNA by means of the immunoSEQ Assay, a bias-controlled multiplex PCR. The original pipeline was this. The number of nucleated cells in each sample was estimated by amplification of reference gene primers within the assay. Sequence reads were collapsed and filtered to measure the absolute abundance of every unique TCRbeta CDR3 rearrangement. For each sample, productive Simpson clonality was calculated by taking the square root of Simpson's diversity index across productive rearrangements. In its TCRdb copy, this immuneACCESS table keeps in-frame sequences only and misses some clones. Where compared with another copy, unresolved V genes explain less than half of these, and the others have no known cause. From that table come the V and J calls and clone size; the DNA was used to work out D and trimming. This sample has 310,000 or so clones in its table, and around 80% of those were observed once. The ten largest account for approximately 1.2% of the sample.

A note on this clone: This clone's antigen is unknown. No per-base quality is available; no much larger clone lies one base away.

Sequencing input: peripheral blood. The sequence came from a woman in her 50s with acute or convalescent COVID-19. Here the chain combines TRBV7-9 and TRBJ1-2, with 12 bases aligning to TRBD1. The DNA sequence is TGTGCCAGCAGCTACCTGGGACAGGGGGCCAACCGCTATGGCTACACCTTC. Protein translation: CASSYLGQGANRYGYTF.